These 5 T cell receptor beta chains were sequenced from one sample in a study of Ad26.COV2.S vaccination and SARS-CoV-2 variants. The treatment: some 19 received Ad26.COV2.S at low or high dose, single or two shots; 5 received placebo; per-sample allocation not given. Sampling occurred on day 63 after the first vaccine or placebo injection. Some clones are missing from TCRdb's copy, which holds only in-frame ones; the method was immunoSEQ multiplex PCR. The sample carries roughly 500,000 clones, roughly 89% recorded once. Sequences were derived from peripheral blood, sampled in a trial of Ad26.COV2.S vaccine versus placebo. These receptors originate from a person between 18 and 59 years old who received the Ad26.COV2.S COVID-19 vaccine or a placebo.

The genes are TRBV28 and TRBJ2-3; 9 positions agree with TRBD1. Germline V gives CDR1 MDHEN, CDR2 SYDVKM. The CDR3 sequence is 15 residues long. Trimming took 7 bases from V and 3 from J; bases not matched to a gene: 8. This chain's CDR3 is CASTQQGAGTDTQYF. The CDR3 DNA is TGTGCCAGCACCCAACAGGGGGCCGGAACAGATACGCAGTATTTT.

The rearrangement joins TRBV5-4 to TRBJ2-1; D uncertain. The germline V gene encodes CDR1 SGHNT and CDR2 YYREEE (reference sequence). Trimming removed 0 bases at V and 9 bases at J, with 7 bases between. This CDR3 comprises 12 residues. In DNA, the CDR3 is TGTGCCAGCAGCTTGGTCGAGGCTGAGCAGTTCTTC. Its translation is CASSLVEAEQFF.

The V and J genes are TRBV24-1 and TRBJ2-1; no reliable D call. This CDR3 region has 12 residues. Germline CDR1 is KGHDR and CDR2 is SFDVKD. Trimming shortened V by 6 bases and J by 3 bases, and 5 bases separated the two germline ends. CDR3 amino acids: CATSPGYNEQFF. The CDR3 nucleotides are TGTGCCACCAGTCCGGGCTACAATGAGCAGTTCTTC.

This chain uses TRBV6-5 with TRBJ1-2; possibly TRBD1 for D (5 bases). Germline CDR1 reads MNHEY; CDR2 reads SVGAGI. The CDR3 is 14 amino acids. Trimming shortened V by 4 bases and J by 8 bases, and 17 bases separated the two germline ends. The CDR3 DNA reads TGTGCCAGCAGTTCCCCAGGGACCGAGCCCGGCTACACCTTC. This codes for CASSSPGTEPGYTF.

CDR3 loop: CASSYRGGGYTEAFF. The CDR3 coding sequence is TGTGCCAGCTCCTACAGGGGAGGGGGTTACACTGAAGCTTTCTTT. The chain links TRBV6-5 to TRBJ1-1; 7 nucleotides line up with TRBD1. The CDR3 sequence is 15 residues long. J lost 3 bases, V lost 8 bases, and 12 bases had no gene match. Per the germline V gene, CDR1 is MNHEY and CDR2 is SVGAGI.